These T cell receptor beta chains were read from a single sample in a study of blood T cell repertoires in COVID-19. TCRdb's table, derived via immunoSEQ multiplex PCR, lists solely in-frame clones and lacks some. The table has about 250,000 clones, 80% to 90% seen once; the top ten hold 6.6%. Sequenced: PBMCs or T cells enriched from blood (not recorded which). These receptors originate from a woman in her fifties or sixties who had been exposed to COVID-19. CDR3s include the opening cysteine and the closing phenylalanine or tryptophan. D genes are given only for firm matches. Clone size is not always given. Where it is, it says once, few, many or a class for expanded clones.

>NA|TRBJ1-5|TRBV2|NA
CASKTEENQPQHF
TGTGCCAGCAAGACAGAAGAGAATCAGCCCCAGCATTTT
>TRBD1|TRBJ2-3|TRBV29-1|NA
CSVYRGLSTDTQYF
TGCAGCGTATACAGGGGGCTTAGCACAGATACGCAGTATTTT
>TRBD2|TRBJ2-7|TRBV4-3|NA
CASSQVAGDSYEQYF
TGCGCCAGCAGCCAGGTAGCGGGGGATTCCTACGAGCAGTACTTC
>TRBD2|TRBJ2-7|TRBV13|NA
CASSFGLAGAGEQYF
TGTGCCAGCAGCTTTGGGCTAGCGGGGGCGGGGGAGCAGTACTTC
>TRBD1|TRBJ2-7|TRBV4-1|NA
CAYIGTGAYEQYF
TGCGCCTACATAGGGACAGGGGCTTACGAGCAGTACTTC
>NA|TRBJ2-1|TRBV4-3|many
CASSQVTSSEQFF
TGCGCCAGCAGCCAAGTAACCAGTTCTGAGCAGTTCTTC
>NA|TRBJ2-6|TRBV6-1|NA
CASSAAAYSGANVLTF
TGTGCCAGCAGTGCGGCGGCATACTCTGGGGCCAACGTCCTGACTTTC
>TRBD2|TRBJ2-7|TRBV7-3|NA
CASSLIPGGSYEQYF
TGTGCCAGCAGCTTAATTCCGGGGGGCTCCTACGAGCAGTACTTC
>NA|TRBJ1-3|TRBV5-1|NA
CASSLAAGSGNTIYF
TGCGCCAGCAGCTTGGCGGCAGGGTCTGGAAACACCATATATTTT
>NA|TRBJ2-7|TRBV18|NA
CASSPQPNEQYF
TGTGCCAGCTCACCACAGCCAAACGAGCAGTACTTC
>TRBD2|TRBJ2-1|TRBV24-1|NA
CATSGRASGAHEQFF
TGTGCCACCAGTGGTCGGGCTAGCGGGGCTCATGAGCAGTTCTTC
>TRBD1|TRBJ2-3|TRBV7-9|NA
CASSFGTALVTDTQYF
TGTGCCAGCAGCTTTGGGACAGCGCTAGTCACAGATACGCAGTATTTT
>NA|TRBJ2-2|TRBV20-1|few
CSASRSFTGELFF
TGCAGTGCTAGTAGGAGTTTCACCGGGGAGCTGTTTTTT
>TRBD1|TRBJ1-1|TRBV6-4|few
CASRETGRNTEAFF
TGTGCCAGTAGGGAGACAGGGAGGAACACTGAAGCTTTCTTT
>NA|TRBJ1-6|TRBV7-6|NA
CASSLDGAGRNSPLHF
TGTGCCAGCAGCTTAGATGGGGCAGGGCGTAATTCACCCCTCCACTTT
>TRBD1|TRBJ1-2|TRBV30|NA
CAWRVRDRLAHGYTF
TGTGCCTGGCGGGTCCGGGACAGGTTGGCTCATGGCTACACCTTC
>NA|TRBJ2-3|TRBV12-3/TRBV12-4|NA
CASSPGLTDTQYF
TGTGCCAGCAGTCCGGGACTCACAGATACGCAGTATTTT
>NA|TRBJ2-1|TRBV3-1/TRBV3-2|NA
CASSPWDSNNEQFF
TGTGCCAGCAGCCCCTGGGACTCCAACAATGAGCAGTTCTTC
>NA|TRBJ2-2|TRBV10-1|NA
CASSESGVDGELFF
TGCGCCAGCAGTGAGTCCGGGGTGGACGGGGAGCTGTTTTTT
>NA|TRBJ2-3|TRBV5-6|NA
CASSYYKLHTDTQYF
TGTGCCAGCAGCTACTATAAACTTCACACAGATACGCAGTATTTT
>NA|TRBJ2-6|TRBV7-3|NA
CASSLRSGANVLTF
TGTGCCAGCAGCCTCCGCTCTGGGGCCAACGTCCTGACTTTC
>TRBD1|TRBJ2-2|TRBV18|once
CASSGDRTTGELFF
TGTGCCAGCTCAGGGGACAGGACCACCGGGGAGCTGTTTTTT
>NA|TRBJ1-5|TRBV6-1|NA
CASSDGQEGQPQHF
TGTGCCAGCAGTGACGGCCAGGAGGGTCAGCCCCAGCATTTT
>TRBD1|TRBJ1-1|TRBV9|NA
CASSVGPWDRSDTEAFF
TGTGCCAGCAGCGTAGGGCCCTGGGACAGGAGCGACACTGAAGCTTTCTTT